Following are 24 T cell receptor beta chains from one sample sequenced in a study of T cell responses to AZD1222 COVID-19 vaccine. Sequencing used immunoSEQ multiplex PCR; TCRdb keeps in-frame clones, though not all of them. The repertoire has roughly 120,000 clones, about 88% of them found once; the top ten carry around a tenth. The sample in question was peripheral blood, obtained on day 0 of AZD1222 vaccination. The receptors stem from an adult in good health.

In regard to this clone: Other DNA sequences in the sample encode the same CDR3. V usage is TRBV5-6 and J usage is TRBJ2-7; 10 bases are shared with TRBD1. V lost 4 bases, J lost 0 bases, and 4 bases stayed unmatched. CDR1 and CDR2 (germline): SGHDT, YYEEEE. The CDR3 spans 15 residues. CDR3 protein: CASSARDRGSYEQYF. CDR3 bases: TGTGCCAGCAGCGCACGGGACAGGGGCTCCTACGAGCAGTACTTC.

The CDR3 loop is CASRPTGNYGYTF. Written as DNA, the CDR3 is TGTGCCAGCAGGCCCACAGGGAACTATGGCTACACCTTC. The chain combines TRBV6-5 with TRBJ1-2; possibly TRBD1 for D (6 bases). This CDR3 is 13 amino acids long. V lost 6 bases to trimming and J lost 2 bases, with 10 bases between them. Germline V gives CDR1 MNHEY, CDR2 SVGAGI.

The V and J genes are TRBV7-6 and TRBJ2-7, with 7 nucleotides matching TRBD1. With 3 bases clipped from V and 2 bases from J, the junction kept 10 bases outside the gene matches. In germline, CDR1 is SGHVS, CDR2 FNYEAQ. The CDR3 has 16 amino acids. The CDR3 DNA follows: TGTGCCAGCAGCTTGGGAACCGGACAGGATCCCTACGAGCAGTACTTC. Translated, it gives CASSLGTGQDPYEQYF.

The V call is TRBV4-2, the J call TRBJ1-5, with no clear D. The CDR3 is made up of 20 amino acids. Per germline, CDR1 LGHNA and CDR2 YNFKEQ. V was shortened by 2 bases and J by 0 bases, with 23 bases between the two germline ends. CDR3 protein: CASSQRIPALEWDSNQPQHF. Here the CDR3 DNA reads TGTGCCAGCAGCCAACGTATCCCGGCCCTCGAATGGGATAGCAATCAGCCCCAGCATTTT.

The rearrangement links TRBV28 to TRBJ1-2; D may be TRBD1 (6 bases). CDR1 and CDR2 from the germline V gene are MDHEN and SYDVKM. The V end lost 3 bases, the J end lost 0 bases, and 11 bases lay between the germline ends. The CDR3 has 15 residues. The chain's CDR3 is CASSFYRVANYGYTF. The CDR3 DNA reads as TGTGCCAGCAGTTTTTACAGGGTTGCTAACTATGGCTACACCTTC.

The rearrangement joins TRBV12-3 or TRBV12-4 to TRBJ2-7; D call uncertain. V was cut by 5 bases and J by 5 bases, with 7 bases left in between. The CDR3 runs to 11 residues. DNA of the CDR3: TGTGCCAGCAGTCCAAGGGACGAGCAGTACTTC. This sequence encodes CASSPRDEQYF.

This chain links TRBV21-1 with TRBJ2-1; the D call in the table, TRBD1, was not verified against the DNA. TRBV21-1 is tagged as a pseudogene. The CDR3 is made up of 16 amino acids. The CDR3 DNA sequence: TGTGCCAGCAGCGAAACAGGGGTCTTCCTCTACAATGAGCAGTTCTTC. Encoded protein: CASSETGVFLYNEQFF.

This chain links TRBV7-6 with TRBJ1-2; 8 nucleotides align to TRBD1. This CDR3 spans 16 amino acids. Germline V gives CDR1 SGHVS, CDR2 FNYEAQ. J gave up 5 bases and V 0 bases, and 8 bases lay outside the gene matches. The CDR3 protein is CASSLAAGGFGYGYTF. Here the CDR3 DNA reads TGTGCCAGCAGCTTAGCCGCAGGGGGCTTTGGGTATGGCTACACCTTC.

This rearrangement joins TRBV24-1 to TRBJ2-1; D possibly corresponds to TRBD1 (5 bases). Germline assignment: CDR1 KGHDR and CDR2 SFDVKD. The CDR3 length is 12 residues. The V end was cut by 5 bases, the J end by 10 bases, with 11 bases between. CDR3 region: CATSGLPGEQFF. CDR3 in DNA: TGTGCCACCAGTGGACTGCCAGGGGAGCAGTTCTTC.

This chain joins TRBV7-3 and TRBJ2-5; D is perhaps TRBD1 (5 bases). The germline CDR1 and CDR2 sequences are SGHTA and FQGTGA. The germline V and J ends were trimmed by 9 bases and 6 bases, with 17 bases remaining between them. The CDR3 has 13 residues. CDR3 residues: CARTCGQGKTQYF. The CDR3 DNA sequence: TGTGCCAGGACATGTGGGCAGGGAAAGACCCAGTACTTC. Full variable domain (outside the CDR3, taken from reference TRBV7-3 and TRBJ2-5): GAGVSQTPSNKVTEKGKYVELRCDPISGHTALYWYRQSLGQGPEFLIYFQGTGAADDSGLPNDRFFAVRPEGSVSTLKIQRTERGDSAVYLCARTCGQGKTQYFGPGTRLLVL.

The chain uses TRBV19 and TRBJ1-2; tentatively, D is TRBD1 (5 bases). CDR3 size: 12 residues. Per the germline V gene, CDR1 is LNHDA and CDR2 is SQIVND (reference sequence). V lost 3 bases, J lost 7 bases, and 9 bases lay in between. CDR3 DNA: TGTGCCAGTAGTATTTTCGGGGGTGGCTACACCTTC. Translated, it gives CASSIFGGGYTF.

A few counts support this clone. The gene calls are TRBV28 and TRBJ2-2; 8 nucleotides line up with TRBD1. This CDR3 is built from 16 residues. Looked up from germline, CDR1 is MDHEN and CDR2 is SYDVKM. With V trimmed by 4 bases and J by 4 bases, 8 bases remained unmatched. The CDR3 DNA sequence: TGTGCCAGCAGTTCTCAGGGGGCTTCTGGCACCGGGGAGCTGTTTTTT. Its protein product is CASSSQGASGTGELFF.

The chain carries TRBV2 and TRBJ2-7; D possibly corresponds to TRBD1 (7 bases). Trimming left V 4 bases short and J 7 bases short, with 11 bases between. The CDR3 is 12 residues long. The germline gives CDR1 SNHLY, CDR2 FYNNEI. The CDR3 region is CASSGRGREQYF. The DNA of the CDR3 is TGTGCCAGCAGTGGCAGGGGGAGGGAGCAGTACTTC.

The CDR3 DNA reads as TGTGCCAGCAGTTACGGACAGGAGCAGTACTTC. It specifies CASSYGQEQYF. This chain uses TRBV6-5 with TRBJ2-7; TRBD1 is a possible D gene (6 bases). V dropped 2 bases and J dropped 7 bases, with 6 bases sitting between them. This CDR3 has 11 amino acids. Per germline, CDR1 MNHEY and CDR2 SVGAGI.

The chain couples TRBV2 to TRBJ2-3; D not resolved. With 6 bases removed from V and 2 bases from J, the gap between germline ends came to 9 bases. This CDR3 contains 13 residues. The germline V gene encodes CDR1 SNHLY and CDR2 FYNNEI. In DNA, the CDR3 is TGTGCCAGCAGCGCCACACCCACAGATACGCAGTATTTT. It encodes CASSATPTDTQYF.

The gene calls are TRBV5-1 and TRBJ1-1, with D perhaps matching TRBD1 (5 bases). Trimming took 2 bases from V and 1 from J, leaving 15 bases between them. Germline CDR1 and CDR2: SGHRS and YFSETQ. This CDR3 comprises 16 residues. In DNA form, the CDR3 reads TGCGCCAGCAGCTTTGGGGCTCCAGGGTCGAACACTGAAGCTTTCTTT. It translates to CASSFGAPGSNTEAFF.

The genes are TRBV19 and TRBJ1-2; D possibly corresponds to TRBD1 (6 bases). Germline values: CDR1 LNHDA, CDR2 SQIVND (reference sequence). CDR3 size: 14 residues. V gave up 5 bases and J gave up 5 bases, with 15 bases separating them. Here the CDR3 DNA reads TGTGCCAGTAGTGTCACAGGGACTGAATATGGCTACACCTTC. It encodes CASSVTGTEYGYTF.

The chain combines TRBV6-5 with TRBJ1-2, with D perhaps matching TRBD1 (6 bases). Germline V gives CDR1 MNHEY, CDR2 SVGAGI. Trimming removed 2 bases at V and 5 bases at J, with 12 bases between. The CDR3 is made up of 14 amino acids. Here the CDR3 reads CASSYGGSPYGYTF. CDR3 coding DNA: TGTGCCAGCAGTTACGGGGGCAGCCCATATGGCTACACCTTC.

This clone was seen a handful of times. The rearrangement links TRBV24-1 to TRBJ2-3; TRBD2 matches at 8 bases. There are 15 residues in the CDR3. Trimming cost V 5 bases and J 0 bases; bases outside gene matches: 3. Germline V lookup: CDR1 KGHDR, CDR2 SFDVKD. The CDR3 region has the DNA TGTGCCACCAGTGGTGCTAGCGGGAGCACAGATACGCAGTATTTT. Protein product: CATSGASGSTDTQYF.

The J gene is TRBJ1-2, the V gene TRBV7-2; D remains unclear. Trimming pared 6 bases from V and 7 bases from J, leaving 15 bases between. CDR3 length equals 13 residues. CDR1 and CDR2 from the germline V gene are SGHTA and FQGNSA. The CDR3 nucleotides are TGTGCCAGCAGTTCCTGGGGTAGCGGTGGCTACACCTTC. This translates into CASSSWGSGGYTF.

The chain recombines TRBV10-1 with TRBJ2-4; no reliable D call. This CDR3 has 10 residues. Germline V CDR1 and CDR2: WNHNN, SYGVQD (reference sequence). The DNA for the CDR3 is TGCGCACCTCGTCCGAACATTCAGTACTTC. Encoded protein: CAPRPNIQYF.

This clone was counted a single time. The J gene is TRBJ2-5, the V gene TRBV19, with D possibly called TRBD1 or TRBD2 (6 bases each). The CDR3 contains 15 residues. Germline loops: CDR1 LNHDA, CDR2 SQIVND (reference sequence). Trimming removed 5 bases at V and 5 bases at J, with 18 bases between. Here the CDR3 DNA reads TGTGCCAGTAGTTCCCGATCTCCGGGGGCGGAGACCCAGTACTTC. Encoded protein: CASSSRSPGAETQYF.

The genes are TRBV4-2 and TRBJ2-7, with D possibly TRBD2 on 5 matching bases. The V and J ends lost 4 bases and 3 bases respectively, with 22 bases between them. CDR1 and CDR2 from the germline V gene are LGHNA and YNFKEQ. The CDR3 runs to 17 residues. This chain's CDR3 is CASSPTAAARGIYEQYF. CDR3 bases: TGTGCCAGCAGCCCGACGGCTGCGGCTAGAGGGATCTACGAGCAGTACTTC.

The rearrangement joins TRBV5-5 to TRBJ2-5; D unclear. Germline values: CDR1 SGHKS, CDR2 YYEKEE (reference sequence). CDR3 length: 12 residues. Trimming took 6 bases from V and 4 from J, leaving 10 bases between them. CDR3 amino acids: CASTPSGETQYF. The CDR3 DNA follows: TGTGCCAGCACTCCGTCGGGAGAGACCCAGTACTTC.